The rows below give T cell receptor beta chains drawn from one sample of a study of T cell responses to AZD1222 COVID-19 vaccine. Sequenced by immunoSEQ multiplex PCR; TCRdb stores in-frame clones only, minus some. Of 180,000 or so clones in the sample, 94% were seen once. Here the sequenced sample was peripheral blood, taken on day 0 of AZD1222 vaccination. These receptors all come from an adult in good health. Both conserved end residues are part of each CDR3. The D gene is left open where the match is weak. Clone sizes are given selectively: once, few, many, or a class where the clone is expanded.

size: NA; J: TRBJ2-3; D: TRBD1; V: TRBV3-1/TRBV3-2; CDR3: CASSQGTGPDTQYF; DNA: TGTGCCAGCAGCCAAGGGACAGGACCTGATACGCAGTATTTT
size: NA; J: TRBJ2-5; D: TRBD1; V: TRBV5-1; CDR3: CASSPGQLQETQYF; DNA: TGCGCCAGCAGCCCGGGACAGCTCCAAGAGACCCAGTACTTC
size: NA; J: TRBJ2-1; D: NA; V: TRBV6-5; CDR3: CALERVSYNEQFF; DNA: TGTGCGCTGGAGCGGGTCTCCTACAATGAGCAGTTCTTC
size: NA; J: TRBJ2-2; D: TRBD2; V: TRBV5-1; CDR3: CASSLELAGAGGELFF; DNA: TGCGCCAGCAGCTTGGAACTAGCGGGAGCTGGCGGGGAGCTGTTTTTT
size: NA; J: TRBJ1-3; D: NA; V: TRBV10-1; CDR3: CASTSSPGNTIYF; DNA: TGCGCCAGCACCTCTTCCCCTGGAAACACCATATATTTT
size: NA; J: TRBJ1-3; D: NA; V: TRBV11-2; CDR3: CASSLGSGVSYSGNTIYF; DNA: TGTGCCAGCAGCTTAGGATCTGGGGTTTCGTACTCTGGAAACACCATATATTTT
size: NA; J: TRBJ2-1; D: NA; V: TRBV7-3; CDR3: CASSPFSGGSYNEQFF; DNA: TGTGCCAGCAGCCCCTTTAGCGGCGGCTCCTACAATGAGCAGTTCTTC
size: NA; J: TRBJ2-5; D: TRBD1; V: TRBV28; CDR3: CASSLTGLETQYF; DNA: TGTGCCAGCAGTCTGACAGGGTTAGAGACCCAGTACTTC
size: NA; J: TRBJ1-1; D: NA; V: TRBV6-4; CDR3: CASSLGLSTEAFF; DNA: TGTGCCAGCAGTCTGGGGCTGAGCACTGAAGCTTTCTTT
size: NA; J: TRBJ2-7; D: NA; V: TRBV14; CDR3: CASSPRTSRETEQYF; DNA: TGTGCCAGCAGCCCCAGGACCTCACGAGAGACCGAGCAGTACTTC
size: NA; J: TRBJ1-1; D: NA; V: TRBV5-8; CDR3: CASSLRISTEAFF; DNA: TGTGCCAGCAGCTTGAGGATCAGCACTGAAGCTTTCTTT
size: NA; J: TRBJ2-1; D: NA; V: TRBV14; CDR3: CASSYREYNEQFF; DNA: TGTGCCAGCAGCTACAGGGAGTACAATGAGCAGTTCTTC
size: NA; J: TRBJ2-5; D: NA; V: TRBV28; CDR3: CASSSRRTDQETQYF; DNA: TGTGCCAGCAGTTCACGCAGGACAGACCAAGAGACCCAGTACTTC
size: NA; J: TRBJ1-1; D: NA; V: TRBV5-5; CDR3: CASSPQVGGLNTEAFF; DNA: TGTGCCAGCAGCCCCCAAGTAGGAGGGCTGAACACTGAAGCTTTCTTT
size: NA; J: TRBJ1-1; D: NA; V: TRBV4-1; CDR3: CASSQGQGRWDTEAFF; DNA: TGCGCCAGCAGCCAAGGGCAGGGCCGGTGGGACACTGAAGCTTTCTTT
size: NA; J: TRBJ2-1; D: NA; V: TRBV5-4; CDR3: CASSLAGTLSYNEQFF; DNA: TGTGCCAGCAGCTTGGCCGGAACCCTCTCCTACAATGAGCAGTTCTTC
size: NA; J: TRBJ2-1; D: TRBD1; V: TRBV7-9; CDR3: CASRKIGGVEQFF; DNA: TGTGCCAGCAGGAAAATAGGGGGCGTTGAGCAGTTCTTC
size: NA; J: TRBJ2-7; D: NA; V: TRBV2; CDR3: CASRNMVSYEQYF; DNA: TGTGCCAGCAGAAACATGGTTTCCTACGAGCAGTACTTC
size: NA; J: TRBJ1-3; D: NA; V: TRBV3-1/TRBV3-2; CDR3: CASSQVFQNSGNTIYF; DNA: TGTGCCAGCAGCCAAGTGTTCCAGAACTCTGGAAACACCATATATTTT
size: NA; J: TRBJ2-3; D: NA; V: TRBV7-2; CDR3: CASSPVGGLTDTQYF; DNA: TGTGCCAGCAGTCCAGTTGGGGGCCTCACAGATACGCAGTATTTT
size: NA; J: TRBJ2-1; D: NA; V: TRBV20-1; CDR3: CSASSTLPQGAQFF; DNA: TGCAGTGCTAGTTCTACCCTCCCCCAGGGCGCGCAGTTCTTC
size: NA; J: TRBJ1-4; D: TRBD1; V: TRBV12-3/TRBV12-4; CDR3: CASRTGYEKLFF; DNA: TGTGCCAGCAGGACAGGGTATGAAAAACTGTTTTTT
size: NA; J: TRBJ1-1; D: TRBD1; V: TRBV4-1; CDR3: CASSQRGWTGGGTTEAFF; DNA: TGCGCCAGCAGCCAACGAGGGTGGACAGGAGGGGGAACCACTGAAGCTTTCTTT
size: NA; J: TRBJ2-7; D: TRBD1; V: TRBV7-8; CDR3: CASSSHPWDREVSPYEQYF; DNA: TGTGCCAGCAGTTCCCACCCGTGGGACAGGGAGGTTTCGCCTTACGAGCAGTACTTC
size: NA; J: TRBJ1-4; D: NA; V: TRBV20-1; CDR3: CSASPGQINEKLFF; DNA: TGCAGTGCTAGTCCCGGACAGATTAATGAAAAACTGTTTTTT
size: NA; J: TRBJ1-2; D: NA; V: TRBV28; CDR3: CASRMDGYTF; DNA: TGTGCCAGCAGGATGGATGGCTACACCTTC
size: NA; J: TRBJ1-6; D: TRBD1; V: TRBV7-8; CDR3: CASSPDRGNNSPLHF; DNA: TGTGCCAGCAGCCCGGACAGGGGTAATAATTCACCCCTCCACTTT
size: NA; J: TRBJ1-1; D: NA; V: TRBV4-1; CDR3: CASSQEGFRTEAFF; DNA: TGCGCCAGCAGCCAAGAAGGTTTTCGGACTGAAGCTTTCTTT
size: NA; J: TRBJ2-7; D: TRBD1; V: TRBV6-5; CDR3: CASSRGTGGAYEQYF; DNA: TGTGCCAGCAGCCGGGGGACAGGAGGAGCCTACGAGCAGTACTTC
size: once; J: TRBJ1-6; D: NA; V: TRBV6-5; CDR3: CASKGTGMSPLHF; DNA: TGTGCCAGCAAGGGTACAGGGATGTCACCCCTCCACTTT
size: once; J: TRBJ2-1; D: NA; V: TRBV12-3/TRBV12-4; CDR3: CASSRTSEQFF; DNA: TGTGCCAGCAGCAGGACCAGTGAGCAGTTCTTC
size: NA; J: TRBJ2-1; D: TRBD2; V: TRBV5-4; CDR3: CASSSGLAGGAYNEQFF; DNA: TGTGCCAGCAGTTCGGGACTAGCGGGAGGCGCCTACAATGAGCAGTTCTTC
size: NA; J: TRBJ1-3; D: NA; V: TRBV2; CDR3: CASSDLSLDNTIYF; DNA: TGTGCCAGCAGTGATTTAAGTCTCGACAATACCATATATTTT
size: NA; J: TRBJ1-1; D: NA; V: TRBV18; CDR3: CASSPQEGTEAFF; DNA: TGTGCCAGCTCACCCCAGGAGGGAACTGAAGCTTTCTTT
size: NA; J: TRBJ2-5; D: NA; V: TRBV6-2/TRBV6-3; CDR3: CASSYRGLPEETQYF; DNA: TGTGCCAGCAGTTACCGCGGACTACCCGAAGAGACCCAGTACTTC
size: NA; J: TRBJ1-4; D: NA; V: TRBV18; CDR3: CASSPENEKLFF; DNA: TGTGCCAGCTCACCAGAAAATGAAAAACTGTTTTTT
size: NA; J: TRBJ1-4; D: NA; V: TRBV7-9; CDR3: CASSLQNLNEKLFF; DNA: TGTGCCAGCAGCTTGCAGAATCTTAATGAAAAACTGTTTTTT
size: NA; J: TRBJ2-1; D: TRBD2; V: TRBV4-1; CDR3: CASSQTGTRANEQFF; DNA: TGCGCCAGCAGCCAGACCGGGACTAGGGCCAATGAGCAGTTCTTC
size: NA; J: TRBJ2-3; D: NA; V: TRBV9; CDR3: CASSVERETDTQYF; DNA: TGTGCCAGCAGCGTAGAGAGGGAAACAGATACGCAGTATTTT
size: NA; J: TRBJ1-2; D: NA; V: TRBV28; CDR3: CASSLFSRSYTF; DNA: TGTGCCAGCAGTTTATTCTCTAGGAGCTACACCTTC
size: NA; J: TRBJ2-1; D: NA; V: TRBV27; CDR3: CASSSLIGVVSNEQFF; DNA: TGTGCCAGCAGTTCCCTTATAGGGGTGGTGTCGAATGAGCAGTTCTTC
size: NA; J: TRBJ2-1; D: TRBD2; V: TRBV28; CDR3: CASKYGASGFGEQFF; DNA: TGTGCCAGCAAGTACGGGGCTAGCGGGTTTGGAGAGCAGTTCTTC
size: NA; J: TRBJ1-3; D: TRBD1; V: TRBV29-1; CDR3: CSVDRGPGNTIYF; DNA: TGCAGCGTTGACAGGGGGCCTGGAAACACCATATATTTT
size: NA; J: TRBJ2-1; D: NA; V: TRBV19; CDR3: CASSMGFGAGVYNEQFF; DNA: TGTGCCAGTAGTATGGGATTCGGGGCAGGGGTTTACAATGAGCAGTTCTTC
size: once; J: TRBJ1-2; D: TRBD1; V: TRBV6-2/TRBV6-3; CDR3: CASSGDSQTYGYTF; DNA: TGTGCCAGCAGCGGGGACAGCCAAACCTATGGCTACACCTTC
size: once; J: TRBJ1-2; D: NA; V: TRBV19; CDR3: CASSMGSGDWLNYGYTF; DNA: TGTGCCAGTAGTATGGGGTCAGGTGATTGGCTTAACTATGGCTACACCTTC
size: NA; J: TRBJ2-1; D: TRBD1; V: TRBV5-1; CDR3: CASSVGQGGNEQFF; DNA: TGCGCCAGCAGCGTGGGACAGGGGGGAAATGAGCAGTTCTTC
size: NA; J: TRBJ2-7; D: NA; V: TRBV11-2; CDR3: CASSLDYGLPYEQYF; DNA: TGTGCCAGCAGCTTAGACTATGGGCTGCCCTACGAGCAGTACTTC